Following are 29 T cell receptor beta chains from one sample sequenced in a study of beta chain features in type 1 diabetes. Points from the study as a whole: Among patients with Type 1 diabetes, TCRB CDR3s were moderately but significantly shorter in every one of the four CD4+ subsets.

The entirety of the isolated RNA underwent reverse transcription, so expressed TCRB transcripts were sequenced. Profiled with immunoSEQ multiplex PCR; TCRdb holds only in-frame clones, not every one. The repertoire holds a few hundred thousand clones, with about 24% as singletons. These receptors lack a known antigen. Source material: naive CD4+ T cells from blood. Source of these receptors: a woman aged 25 to 39 with type 1 diabetes.

The chain combines TRBV5-6 with TRBJ1-2; D unclear. In germline, CDR1 is SGHDT, CDR2 YYEEEE. The CDR3 sequence is 12 residues long. V gave up 1 base and J gave up 7 bases, with 8 bases separating them. The CDR3 sequence is CASSLRGSGYTF. The CDR3 region has the DNA TGTGCCAGCAGCTTGAGAGGGAGTGGCTACACCTTC.

This clone was detected a few times. V gene TRBV7-9 combines with J gene TRBJ2-7, with TRBD2 identical over 7 bases. CDR3 length: 16 amino acids. Germline values: CDR1 SEHNR, CDR2 FQNEAQ (reference sequence). V shed 2 bases and J 0 bases; nucleotides not matched to a gene: 7. Written as DNA, the CDR3 is TGTGCCAGCAGCTTACCCCCGGGACTACCCTCCTACGAGCAGTACTTC. This gives the protein CASSLPPGLPSYEQYF.

This rearrangement joins TRBV5-4 to TRBJ1-2, with D perhaps matching TRBD1 (5 bases). This CDR3 has 15 residues. V was shortened by 7 bases and J by 4 bases, with 20 bases between the two germline ends. Germline V gene lookup returns CDR1 SGHNT and CDR2 YYREEE (reference sequence). This chain's CDR3 is CASAMMQGLSYGYTF. The CDR3 DNA sequence: TGTGCCAGCGCTATGATGCAGGGCTTGAGCTATGGCTACACCTTC.

In its sample, this clone was seen a few times. The chain has TRBV4-1 and TRBJ2-1, with D possibly being TRBD2 (5 bases). This CDR3 is built from 13 residues. Trimming took 4 bases from V and 15 from J, leaving 19 bases between them. Germline values: CDR1 MGHRA, CDR2 YSYEKL. Here the CDR3 DNA reads TGCGCCAGCAGCCGGCTTGGGGAGCGGCGGTTGTTCTTC. It specifies CASSRLGERRLFF.

The J gene is TRBJ2-3, the V gene TRBV5-6; D unclear. The CDR3 runs to 16 residues. V dropped 3 bases and J dropped 0 bases, with 14 bases sitting between them. The germline CDR1 and CDR2 sequences are SGHDT and YYEEEE. The CDR3 DNA reads TGTGCCAGCAGCTGGGCTTCCGTGAGAAGCACAGATACGCAGTATTTT. Its translation: CASSWASVRSTDTQYF.

The chain recombines TRBV5-1 with TRBJ2-7; D might be TRBD1 (6 bases). Germline V gene sequence: CDR1 SGHRS, CDR2 YFSETQ. The CDR3 length is 14 residues. V lost 0 bases to trimming and J lost 6 bases, with 13 bases between them. CDR3 bases: TGCGCCAGCAGCTTGGGACAGGTCGTCGGCGAGCAGTACTTC. Residues: CASSLGQVVGEQYF. Full variable domain (outside the CDR3, taken from reference TRBV5-1 and TRBJ2-7): KAGVTQTPRYLIKTRGQQVTLSCSPISGHRSVSWYQQTPGQGLQFLFEYFSETQRNKGNFPGRFSGRQFSNSRSEMNVSTLELGDSALYLCASSLGQVVGEQYFGPGTRLTVT.

This clone has just a few counts. This chain connects TRBV30 to TRBJ2-3; 7 bases match TRBD2. Trimming at V came to 0 bases and at J to 4 bases, leaving 13 bases not matched to a gene. CDR3 length equals 17 residues. Germline values: CDR1 GTSNPN, CDR2 SVGIG (reference sequence). The CDR3 protein is CAWSVHSSGNTPDTQYF. The CDR3 region has the DNA TGTGCCTGGAGTGTACATTCTAGCGGTAATACCCCAGATACGCAGTATTTT.

This clone was observed a few times. The CDR3 nucleotides are TGTGCCAGCAGTTGGGGACAGGGGACCGGGGAGCTGTTTTTT. Its translation is CASSWGQGTGELFF. The chain couples TRBV5-4 to TRBJ2-2, with 10 nucleotides matching TRBD1. The CDR3 is 14 amino acids. Germline V gives CDR1 SGHNT, CDR2 YYREEE (reference sequence). The J segment lost 5 bases and the V segment lost 5 bases, leaving 3 bases of the junction unmatched.

J is TRBJ2-6 and V is TRBV28; D might be TRBD1 (6 bases). Germline CDR1 is MDHEN and CDR2 is SYDVKM. V was shortened by 2 bases and J by 2 bases, with 13 bases between the two germline ends. This CDR3 has 17 residues. The CDR3 DNA follows: TGTGCCAGCAGTTTAGCACAGGGAGTGGCTGGGGCCAACGTCCTGACTTTC. The encoded protein is CASSLAQGVAGANVLTF.

CDR3 amino acids: CASSQHPTRLLNYGYTF. CDR3 nucleotides: TGCGCCAGCAGCCAACACCCCACCCGACTCCTTAACTATGGCTACACCTTC. The chain uses TRBV4-1 and TRBJ1-2; D gene unclear. Trimming took 2 bases from V and 1 from J, leaving 17 bases between them. The germline gives CDR1 MGHRA, CDR2 YSYEKL. The CDR3 contains 17 residues.

The V and J genes are TRBV6-5 and TRBJ2-1; 12 bases match TRBD2. Germline V gene lookup returns CDR1 MNHEY and CDR2 SVGAGI. With V trimmed by 5 bases and J by 7 bases, 3 bases remained unmatched. The CDR3 length is 14 residues. CDR3 in DNA: TGTGCCAGCAGTCGGACTAGCGGGGTTAATGAGCAGTTCTTC. Translation: CASSRTSGVNEQFF.

The rearrangement uses TRBV9 and TRBJ2-1; the D gene is possibly TRBD2 (6 bases). V was trimmed by 6 bases and J by 0 bases, leaving 13 bases between them. The CDR3 runs to 15 residues. The V gene's germline CDR1 is SGDLS and CDR2 YYNGEE. CDR3 region: CASNEGGDSYNEQFF. DNA for the CDR3: TGTGCCAGCAATGAGGGAGGAGACTCCTACAATGAGCAGTTCTTC.

This chain uses TRBV23-1 with TRBJ2-1, with a tentative D call TRBD2 (5 bases). TRBV23-1 is recorded as an ORF, its role being uncertain. Trimming removed 4 bases at V and 1 base at J, with 5 bases between. The CDR3 length is 13 residues. The CDR3 nucleotides read TGCGCCAGCAGTCGGGAGTCCTACAATGAGCAGTTCTTC. Its protein is CASSRESYNEQFF.

This clone was detected only a few times. This chain connects TRBV7-2 to TRBJ2-7, with 14 nucleotides matching TRBD2. This CDR3 is 15 amino acids long. Per the germline V gene, CDR1 is SGHTA and CDR2 is FQGNSA. Unmatched junction bases numbered 6, after V lost 4 bases and J lost 7 bases. The CDR3: CASSSRTSGRWEQYF. CDR3 nucleotide sequence: TGTGCCAGCAGCTCCAGGACTAGCGGGAGGTGGGAGCAGTACTTC.

V usage is TRBV5-1 and J usage is TRBJ2-5, with D unresolved. The CDR3 covers 14 residues. Looked up from germline, CDR1 is SGHRS and CDR2 is YFSETQ. V was trimmed by 6 bases and J by 2 bases, leaving 14 bases between them. CDR3: CASTLESGQETQYF. The CDR3 coding sequence is TGCGCCAGCACCCTGGAGTCCGGACAAGAGACCCAGTACTTC. The whole variable domain, remainder taken from reference TRBV5-1 and TRBJ2-5, is KAGVTQTPRYLIKTRGQQVTLSCSPISGHRSVSWYQQTPGQGLQFLFEYFSETQRNKGNFPGRFSGRQFSNSRSEMNVSTLELGDSALYLCASTLESGQETQYFGPGTRLLVL.

The chain recombines TRBV29-1 with TRBJ1-2; a weak D match, TRBD1 (5 bases). The CDR3 totals 13 residues. The germline V gene has CDR1 SQVTM and CDR2 ANQGSEA. V dropped 5 bases and J dropped 6 bases, with 16 bases sitting between them. The DNA for the CDR3 is TGCAGCGTTTCTTCCGGGGGTTACGATGGCTACACCTTC. Protein: CSVSSGGYDGYTF.

This chain uses TRBV27 with TRBJ2-2, with TRBD2 as a possible D gene (5 bases). Germline CDR1 and CDR2: MNHEY and SMNVEV (reference sequence). The V and J ends lost 3 bases and 7 bases respectively, with 9 bases between them. The CDR3 is 13 amino acids. The CDR3 loop is CASSFGGLGELFF. The CDR3 nucleotides read TGTGCCAGCAGTTTCGGAGGTCTCGGGGAGCTGTTTTTT.

This clone occurred a few times. The V and J genes are TRBV6-6 and TRBJ2-5; 9 positions match TRBD1. This CDR3 comprises 15 residues. Germline V CDR1 and CDR2: MNHNY, SVGAGI (reference sequence). The V and J ends lost 6 bases and 4 bases, in that order; junction bases with no gene match: 9. Written as DNA, the CDR3 is TGTGCCAGCAGCAAACAGGGGGCCTATGGAGAGACCCAGTACTTC. Protein: CASSKQGAYGETQYF.

This clone was seen more than once but under ten times. One end of the junction varies from germline; a read error may be responsible. The rearrangement links TRBV15 to TRBJ2-6; possible D gene TRBD2, 6 bases. The CDR3 has 13 residues. The germline V gene encodes CDR1 LNHNV and CDR2 YYDKDF (reference sequence). This chain's CDR3 is CATSRITGGKAAF. The CDR3, as DNA: TGTGCCACCAGCAGAATAACGGGCGGGAAAGCGGCTTTC.

The chain links TRBV6-6 to TRBJ2-7, with 9 bases fitting TRBD1. The CDR3 is 16 amino acids. V lost 6 bases and J lost 6; bases outside the gene matches: 15. From germline, CDR1 is MNHNY and CDR2 SVGAGI (reference sequence). CDR3 sequence: CASSLAIRDRVREQYF. Here the CDR3 DNA reads TGTGCCAGCAGCTTAGCTATCCGGGACAGGGTCCGCGAGCAGTACTTC.

The chain links TRBV5-4 to TRBJ2-7, with 7 nucleotides matching TRBD2. With 4 bases clipped from V and 6 bases from J, the junction kept 10 bases outside the gene matches. This CDR3 has 14 residues. The germline V gene encodes CDR1 SGHNT and CDR2 YYREEE (reference sequence). CDR3 region: CASSSTSAEAEQYF. DNA of the CDR3: TGTGCCAGCAGCAGTACTAGCGCGGAGGCCGAGCAGTACTTC.

A few counts support this clone. This sequence joins TRBV5-4 and TRBJ2-3; 14 bases are shared with TRBD2. Germline trimming cut 6 bases from V and 3 bases from J; bases unmatched to any gene: 12. The CDR3 is made up of 18 amino acids. The germline V gene has CDR1 SGHNT and CDR2 YYREEE (reference sequence). CDR3 sequence (DNA): TGTGCCAGCACCAGGGGGGGGACTAGCGGGAGTAAGACAGATACGCAGTATTTT. Translating it yields CASTRGGTSGSKTDTQYF.

There are a few counts of this clone. The chain employs TRBV2 and TRBJ2-3; 8 bases match TRBD2. The V segment lost 7 bases and the J segment 8 bases; nucleotides outside the gene matches: 5. Germline loops: CDR1 SNHLY, CDR2 FYNNEI. The length of the CDR3 is 12 residues. The CDR3 region is CASTPRGGTQYF. As DNA, the CDR3 is TGTGCCAGCACACCCCGGGGGGGTACGCAGTATTTT.

This clone has only a few counts. The V call is TRBV29-1, the J call TRBJ2-7, with 8 bases aligning to TRBD2. V shed 5 bases, J shed 3 bases, and the junction held 9 bases outside the gene matches. CDR1 and CDR2 (germline): SQVTM, ANQGSEA. This CDR3 has 14 residues. The CDR3 DNA reads as TGCAGCGTTTATAAAGCGGGAGTAGACTACGAGCAGTACTTC. This codes for CSVYKAGVDYEQYF.

The chain is built from TRBV5-1 and TRBJ2-1, with TRBD2 matching over 12 bases. The CDR3 length is 18 residues. After removal of 6 bases from V and 3 bases from J, the junction contained 13 bases not matched to a gene. Looked up from germline, CDR1 is SGHRS and CDR2 is YFSETQ. The CDR3 protein is CASNLASGRAGYYNEQFF. The CDR3 nucleotides read TGCGCCAGCAATCTGGCTAGCGGGAGGGCCGGCTACTACAATGAGCAGTTCTTC.

The chain links TRBV30 to TRBJ2-5, with D unresolved. The DNA end is a closer match to TRBJ2-7, so the J assignment may be wrong. CDR3 length equals 12 residues. CDR1 is GTSNPN, CDR2 SVGIG, per germline (reference sequence). The CDR3 coding sequence is TGTGCCTGGAGGCGGAAGGACTACGAGCAGTACTTC. This translates into CAWRRKDYEQYF.

The chain has TRBV9 and TRBJ1-2; 9 nucleotides align to TRBD1. This CDR3 is 18 amino acids long. Germline values: CDR1 SGDLS, CDR2 YYNGEE. The trim removed 2 bases at V and 5 bases at J, leaving 16 bases unmatched. CDR3 residues: CASSVQKHGTGSIYGYTF. The CDR3 nucleotides read TGTGCCAGCAGCGTTCAGAAGCACGGGACAGGGTCTATTTATGGCTACACCTTC.

The V call is TRBV7-9, the J call TRBJ1-4, with a possible D match to TRBD1 (5 bases). The CDR3 contains 14 residues. Trimming left V 3 bases short and J 7 bases short, with 12 bases between. Germline CDR1 reads SEHNR; CDR2 reads FQNEAQ (reference sequence). The CDR3 region has the DNA TGTGCCAGCAGCTTTGGGCAGGGTGGTGAAAAACTGTTTTTT. Translation: CASSFGQGGEKLFF.

This chain joins TRBV30 and TRBJ2-1; 10 nucleotides line up with TRBD1. Germline V gives CDR1 GTSNPN, CDR2 SVGIG (reference sequence). V shed 6 bases and J 12 bases; nucleotides not matched to a gene: 11. This CDR3 has 13 amino acids. The CDR3 protein is CACTPGQGFSQFF. The CDR3 DNA reads as TGTGCCTGCACGCCGGGACAGGGGTTCTCGCAGTTCTTC.